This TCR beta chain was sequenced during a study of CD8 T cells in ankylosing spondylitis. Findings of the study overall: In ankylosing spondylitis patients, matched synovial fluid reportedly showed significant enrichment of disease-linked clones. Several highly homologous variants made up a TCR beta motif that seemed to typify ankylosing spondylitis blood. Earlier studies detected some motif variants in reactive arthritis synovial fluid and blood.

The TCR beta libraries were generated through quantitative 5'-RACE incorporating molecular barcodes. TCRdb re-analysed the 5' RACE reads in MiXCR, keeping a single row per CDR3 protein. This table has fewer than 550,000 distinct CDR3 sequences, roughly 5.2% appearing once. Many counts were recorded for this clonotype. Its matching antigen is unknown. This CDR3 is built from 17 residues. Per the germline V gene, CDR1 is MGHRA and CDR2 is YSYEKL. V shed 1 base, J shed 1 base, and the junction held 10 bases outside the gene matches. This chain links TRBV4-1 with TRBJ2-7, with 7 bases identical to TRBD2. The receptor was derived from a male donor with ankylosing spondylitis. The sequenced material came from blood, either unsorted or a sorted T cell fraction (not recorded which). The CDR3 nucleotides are TGCGCCAGCAGCCAAGGCCAGGGCGGGAGATGGTCCTACGAGCAGTACTTC. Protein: CASSQGQGGRWSYEQYF.